The following is a T cell receptor beta chain sequence with its context. Its antigen is not known. Unrecorded immune exposures were likely, despite nominal health at sampling. The PCR had 60 Vbeta and 13 Jbeta primers. Produced via immunoSEQ multiplex PCR; TCRdb's table is partial and in-frame only. The table has over 100,000 clones, approximately 82% seen once. Losses at the gene ends were 5 bases for V and 1 base for J; bases not matched to a gene: 12. Germline CDR1 and CDR2: SGHTA and FQGNSA. The CDR3 has 18 residues. These data originate in a study of cytomegalovirus exposure and HLA in healthy donors. Study-level findings and limits: More clonal expansion characterized HLA-associated TCR beta chains than equally common others in a later analysis. Most CMV-associated TCR beta chains were later found to appear HLA-restricted.

Source material: PBMCs. The receptor's source is a man aged 40-49 years in good health and CMV-seronegative. The V gene is TRBV7-2, the J gene TRBJ2-5; 11 nucleotides match TRBD2. This CDR3 reads CASSLVGSGGAIQETQYF. The CDR3 DNA follows: TGTGCCAGCAGCCTGGTCGGTAGCGGGGGGGCCATCCAAGAGACCCAGTACTTC.